The 8 T cell receptor beta chains reported below all come from one sample, sequenced in a study of T-cell reconstitution after alpha-beta-depleted transplantation in children. Unique molecular identifiers were incorporated into the prepared TCRbeta library. In TCRdb, the PCR reads were re-called with MiXCR into one record per CDR3 protein. Of some 520,000 distinct CDR3 sequences in the sample, approximately 32% were seen once. The input for sequencing was PBMCs from the stem cell graft donor, taken from the stem cell graft. The receptors originated from a human donor who donated a stem cell graft to a child with aplastic anemia.

CDR3 DNA: TGTGCCAGCAGCTTGGGGTTGTACAGTGTCATAGAAGCTTTCTTT. The encoded protein is CASSLGLYSVIEAFF. The chain employs TRBV5-6 and TRBJ1-1; no clear D gene. Trimming took 0 bases from V and 8 from J, leaving 17 bases between them. Germline values: CDR1 SGHDT, CDR2 YYEEEE. This CDR3 has 15 residues.

The V and J genes are TRBV24-1 and TRBJ2-1, with D perhaps TRBD2 (5 bases). Trimming removed 4 bases from V and 6 bases from J, with 9 bases in between. The CDR3 has 13 amino acids. Germline V gene lookup returns CDR1 KGHDR and CDR2 SFDVKD. The CDR3, as DNA: TGTGCCACCAGTGACCCCACTAGCAATGAGCAGTTCTTC. Translating gives CATSDPTSNEQFF.

This clonotype was seen a handful of times. This chain links TRBV11-2 with TRBJ1-1; D may be TRBD1 (5 bases). The germline CDR1 and CDR2 sequences are SGHAT and FQNNGV. The CDR3 extends over 15 amino acids. Between the trimmed V and J ends, which lost 5 bases and 4 bases, there was a span of 17 bases. The CDR3 spells CASSRILGTFTEAFF. In DNA form, the CDR3 reads TGTGCCAGCAGCCGAATTCTTGGGACCTTCACTGAAGCTTTCTTT.

The chain links TRBV5-1 to TRBJ2-7; no reliable D call. This CDR3 is built from 12 residues. V gave up 0 bases and J gave up 5 bases, with 6 bases separating them. Germline CDR1 is SGHRS and CDR2 is YFSETQ. Written as DNA, the CDR3 is TGCGCCAGCAGCTTGGTTCGGCACGAGCAGTACTTC. Translating gives CASSLVRHEQYF.

The sample holds a few counts of this clonotype. The rearrangement uses TRBV12-3 or TRBV12-4 and TRBJ1-2; possible D gene TRBD1, 6 bases. The length of the CDR3 is 13 residues. Trimming stripped 6 bases from V and 9 bases from J, with 17 bases between. Here the CDR3 DNA reads TGTGCCAGCAGAACAATACAGGGAAGAAGCTACACCTTC. The encoded protein is CASRTIQGRSYTF.

The chain carries TRBV12-3 or TRBV12-4 and TRBJ2-3; possible D gene TRBD2, 5 bases. Deletions cut 8 bases from V and 6 bases from J, with 15 bases between. The CDR3 loop spans 13 amino acids. This CDR3 is CASSIGGLDTQYF. The CDR3 bases are TGTGCCAGCTCCATCGGAGGATTGGATACGCAGTATTTT.

This clonotype was detected a few times. V gene TRBV5-6 combines with J gene TRBJ2-2; 7 bases fit TRBD1. V lost 4 bases to trimming and J lost 4 bases; unmatched junction nucleotides: 7. CDR1 SGHDT and CDR2 YYEEEE come from the germline V gene. This CDR3 is 15 amino acids long. The DNA of the CDR3 is TGTGCCAGCAGCGCGACAGGGATTACCACCGGGGAGCTGTTTTTT. Protein product: CASSATGITTGELFF.

The sample holds a few counts of this clonotype. The CDR3 loop reads CASSRGDRGIDEQFF. Written as DNA, the CDR3 is TGTGCCAGCAGCCGGGGCGACAGGGGGATCGATGAGCAGTTCTTC. J is TRBJ2-1 and V is TRBV5-5; 9 nucleotides match TRBD1. The junction had 10 bases not matched to a gene; V was cut back by 4 bases and J by 8 bases. There are 15 residues in the CDR3. Germline CDR1 reads SGHKS; CDR2 reads YYEKEE (reference sequence).